Here is one T cell receptor beta chain with its context. The data stem from a study of blood T cell repertoires in COVID-19. Study-wide context: The United States, Italy and Spain provided the acute and convalescent COVID-19 samples. Nucleic acid was either cDNA or gDNA, and it came from T cells, B-cell-depleted T cells, or PBMCs.

The CDR3 loop spans 16 amino acids. Per germline, CDR1 MNHEY and CDR2 SVGEGT. The ends were cut back, 0 bases at V and 8 bases at J, with 16 bases in the middle. TCRdb keeps only in-frame clones here, not all; method: immunoSEQ multiplex PCR. Of nearly 95,000 clones listed, under 80% are singletons. Sequenced sample: peripheral blood. V is TRBV6-2 or TRBV6-3 and J is TRBJ1-4; D uncertain. This TCR was sampled from a man between 65 and 79 years old with COVID-19, enrolled during active disease. The CDR3 here is CASSYSTVTLREKLFF. CDR3 DNA sequence: TGTGCCAGCAGTTACTCGACTGTTACACTGAGAGAAAAACTGTTTTTT.